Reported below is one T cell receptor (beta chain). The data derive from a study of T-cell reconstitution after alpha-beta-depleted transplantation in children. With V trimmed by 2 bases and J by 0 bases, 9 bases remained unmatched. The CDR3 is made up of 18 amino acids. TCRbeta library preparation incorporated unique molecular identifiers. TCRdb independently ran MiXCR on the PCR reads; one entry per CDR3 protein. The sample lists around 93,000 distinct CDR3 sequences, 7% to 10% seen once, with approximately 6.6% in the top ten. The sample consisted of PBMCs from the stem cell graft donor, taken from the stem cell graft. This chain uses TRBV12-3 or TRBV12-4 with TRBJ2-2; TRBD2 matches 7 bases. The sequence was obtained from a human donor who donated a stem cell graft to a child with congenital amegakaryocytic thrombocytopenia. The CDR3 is CASSLPLRLAANTGELFF. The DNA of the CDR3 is TGTGCCAGCAGTTTACCCCTCAGACTAGCAGCGAACACCGGGGAGCTGTTTTTT.